This passage covers 25 T cell receptor beta chains from one sample sequenced in a study of blood T cell repertoires in COVID-19. Profiling relied on immunoSEQ multiplex PCR, and the TCRdb table lists in-frame clones only, not all of them. The sample lists around 250,000 clones, 85% to 90% seen once, with less than 8.5% in the top ten. The sample comprised peripheral blood. Source of these receptors: a woman between 70 and 85 years old with active or convalescent COVID-19.

This clone was counted between two and nine times. The chain employs TRBV19 and TRBJ1-1; tentatively, D is TRBD1 (6 bases). The ends were cut back, 7 bases at V and 2 bases at J, with 14 bases in the middle. This CDR3 contains 14 residues. In germline, CDR1 is LNHDA, CDR2 SQIVND (reference sequence). As DNA, the CDR3 is TGTGCCAGTACAGCCGGGACACTTAACACTGAAGCTTTCTTT. Encoded protein: CASTAGTLNTEAFF.

The chain joins TRBV21-1 to TRBJ2-5; TRBD1 was called by the table and not checked on the DNA. TRBV21-1 is given as a pseudogene. There are 15 residues in the CDR3. Written as DNA, the CDR3 is TGTGCCAGCAGCATCCGGGACAGCCGACGAGAGACCCAGTACTTC. It specifies CASSIRDSRRETQYF.

The CDR3 is CASGGASGANVLTF. The CDR3 region has the DNA TGTGCCAGCGGAGGAGCCTCTGGGGCCAACGTCCTGACTTTC. This chain connects TRBV6-5 to TRBJ2-6; D may be TRBD2 (5 bases). Germline values: CDR1 MNHEY, CDR2 SVGAGI. This CDR3 has 14 residues. Trimming stripped 8 bases from V and 0 bases from J, with 8 bases between.

This clone was found a few times. The gene calls are TRBV18 and TRBJ2-7; 8 positions match TRBD1. The CDR3 runs 13 residues. Germline trimming cut 6 bases from V and 4 bases from J; bases unmatched to any gene: 5. CDR1 is KGHSH, CDR2 LQKENI, per germline. CDR3 amino acids: CASSLGTGYEQYF. For the CDR3, the DNA is TGTGCCAGCTCCCTCGGGACAGGATACGAGCAGTACTTC. Full variable domain (missing parts from reference TRBV18 and TRBJ2-7): NAGVMQNPRHLVRRRGQEARLRCSPMKGHSHVYWYRQLPEEGLKFMVYLQKENIIDESGMPKERFSAEFPKEGPSILRIQQVVRGDSAAYFCASSLGTGYEQYFGPGTRLTVT.

The chain joins TRBV19 to TRBJ2-5, with a tentative D call TRBD1 (6 bases). From germline, CDR1 is LNHDA and CDR2 SQIVND (reference sequence). The CDR3 is made up of 13 amino acids. Trimming took off 5 bases at V and 5 bases at J, with 12 bases between the two ends. This CDR3 reads CASSPDRLETQYF. In nucleotides, the CDR3 is TGTGCCAGTAGTCCCGACAGGCTTGAGACCCAGTACTTC.

V and J are TRBV6-5 and TRBJ2-5; D is possibly TRBD2 (7 bases). V was shortened by 1 base and J by 1 base, with 10 bases between the two germline ends. CDR3 length: 15 amino acids. CDR1 and CDR2 from the germline V gene are MNHEY and SVGAGI. For the CDR3, the DNA is TGTGCCAGCAGTTACTTAGGGGGGGGCCAAGAGACCCAGTACTTC. This gives the protein CASSYLGGGQETQYF.

V is TRBV7-9 and J is TRBJ1-1, with D perhaps TRBD1 (6 bases). This CDR3 is 14 amino acids long. Germline CDR1 reads SEHNR; CDR2 reads FQNEAQ (reference sequence). With 1 base removed from V and 13 bases from J, the gap between germline ends came to 19 bases. The CDR3 region has the DNA TGTGCCAGCAGCTTAGATGGTAGGGGGAGAGGAGTTTTCTTT. It is translated as CASSLDGRGRGVFF.

The chain uses TRBV5-1 and TRBJ2-7, with a tentative D call TRBD1 (6 bases). CDR1 is SGHRS, CDR2 YFSETQ, per germline. V lost 4 bases, J lost 7 bases, and 21 bases lay in between. CDR3 length equals 15 residues. This CDR3 reads CASSTRDRYPTEQYF. Written as DNA, the CDR3 is TGCGCCAGCAGCACACGAGACAGGTACCCTACGGAGCAGTACTTC.

The chain recombines TRBV11-2 with TRBJ2-7; 8 positions agree with TRBD1. The V gene's germline CDR1 is SGHAT and CDR2 FQNNGV. J lost 2 bases, V lost 1 base, and 7 bases had no gene match. The CDR3 totals 16 residues. CDR3 in amino acids: CASSLVTGQGAYEQYF. The CDR3 coding sequence is TGTGCCAGCAGCTTAGTCACCGGACAGGGCGCCTACGAGCAGTACTTC.

This rearrangement joins TRBV6-5 to TRBJ1-2; tentative D call: TRBD1 (5 bases). Germline V gene data show CDR1 as MNHEY and CDR2 as SVGAGI. This CDR3 has 14 amino acids. Trimming took off 5 bases at V and 4 bases at J, with 14 bases between the two ends. The CDR3 reads CASSPDTASYGYTF. The CDR3, as DNA: TGTGCCAGCAGTCCGGACACCGCTAGCTATGGCTACACCTTC.

The V call is TRBV24-1, the J call TRBJ1-2; D unresolved. From germline, CDR1 is KGHDR and CDR2 SFDVKD. V was clipped by 3 bases and J by 0 bases, with 16 bases between them. The CDR3 spans 17 residues. The CDR3 region has the DNA TGTGCCACCAGTGATCCGCAGGACCCCGGGGCTAACTATGGCTACACCTTC. It is translated as CATSDPQDPGANYGYTF.

The J gene is TRBJ1-2, the V gene TRBV4-2; perhaps TRBD1 as D (5 bases). From germline, CDR1 is LGHNA and CDR2 YNFKEQ. V was cut by 0 bases and J by 5 bases, with 22 bases left in between. The CDR3 contains 18 residues. The CDR3 nucleotides read TGTGCCAGCAGCCAAGATTCGAGGGGCGGGAGGACGCTTTATGGCTACACCTTC. Translated: CASSQDSRGGRTLYGYTF.

The chain has TRBV11-2 and TRBJ2-5; TRBD2 is a possible D gene (7 bases). The germline CDR1 and CDR2 sequences are SGHAT and FQNNGV. V lost 4 bases and J 1 base, leaving 13 bases between the germline ends. The CDR3 is 15 residues long. In DNA, the CDR3 is TGTGCCAGCAGCTCTCAGGCGGGGGCCCAAGAGACCCAGTACTTC. Amino acid sequence: CASSSQAGAQETQYF. Supplemented by reference TRBV11-2 and TRBJ2-5, the full variable domain reads EAGVAQSPRYKIIEKRQSVAFWCNPISGHATLYWYQQILGQGPKLLIQFQNNGVVDDSQLPKDRFSAERLKGVDSTLKIQPAKLEDSAVYLCASSSQAGAQETQYFGPGTRLLVL.

The chain couples TRBV4-3 to TRBJ2-3, with D possibly TRBD2 on 5 matching bases. V was pared by 1 base and J by 5 bases, with 19 bases between. CDR1 and CDR2 (germline): LGHNA, YSLEER. The length of the CDR3 is 17 residues. CDR3 loop: CASSQASTLAVGDTQYF. The CDR3 bases are TGCGCCAGCAGCCAAGCTTCTACCCTAGCCGTTGGAGATACGCAGTATTTT.

This chain connects TRBV6-5 to TRBJ2-3; D may be TRBD1 (5 bases). CDR3 length equals 11 residues. The germline gives CDR1 MNHEY, CDR2 SVGAGI. Between the trimmed V and J ends, which lost 5 bases and 8 bases, there was a span of 8 bases. The CDR3 DNA follows: TGTGCCAGCAGTACAGGAACTACGCAGTATTTT. This encodes CASSTGTTQYF.

The chain recombines TRBV7-3 with TRBJ1-3; D is unresolved. Trimming left V 3 bases short and J 2 bases short, with 17 bases between. CDR1 is SGHTA and CDR2 is FQGTGA in the germline V gene. The CDR3 sequence is 17 residues long. CDR3 region: CASSLVGPWAAGNTIYF. DNA for the CDR3: TGTGCCAGCAGCTTGGTTGGGCCCTGGGCTGCTGGAAACACCATATATTTT.

The CDR3 here is CASSQDGAGANVLTF. CDR3 in DNA: TGTGCCAGCAGCCAAGACGGGGCTGGGGCCAACGTCCTGACTTTC. The rearrangement uses TRBV4-2 and TRBJ2-6; D is possibly TRBD2 (5 bases). Germline CDR1 reads LGHNA; CDR2 reads YNFKEQ. Trimming took off 0 bases at V and 2 bases at J, with 5 bases between the two ends. The CDR3 consists of 15 residues.

CDR3 residues: CASSLTGTSNYGYTF. CDR3 nucleotide sequence: TGTGCCAGCAGCTTAACCGGGACATCAAACTATGGCTACACCTTC. The rearrangement links TRBV6-2 or TRBV6-3 to TRBJ1-2, with D tentatively TRBD1 (6 bases). With 6 bases removed from V and 2 bases from J, the gap between germline ends came to 16 bases. CDR1 and CDR2 (germline): MNHEY, SVGEGT. The CDR3 extends over 15 amino acids.

The gene calls are TRBV10-3 and TRBJ2-3; 16 nucleotides line up with TRBD2. The germline V gene has CDR1 ENHRY and CDR2 SYGVKD. The V gene end was trimmed by 7 bases and the J gene end by 13 bases; junction bases not matched to a gene: 8. The CDR3 has 14 amino acids. In nucleotides, the CDR3 is TGTGCCATCAAAGGAGGGACTAGCGGGGGGGACGAGTATTTT. Translated: CAIKGGTSGGDEYF.

J is TRBJ1-4 and V is TRBV12-3 or TRBV12-4; tentatively, D is TRBD1 (5 bases). The V end lost 5 bases, the J end lost 8 bases, and 9 bases lay between the germline ends. The CDR3 contains 12 residues. CDR3 in DNA: TGTGCCAGCAGTCCAGGGCGGGAAAAACTGTTTTTT. Amino acid sequence: CASSPGREKLFF.

The chain carries TRBV6-2 or TRBV6-3 and TRBJ2-7; 9 bases are a match to TRBD1. The CDR3 consists of 15 residues. Germline CDR1 is MNHEY and CDR2 is SVGEGT. Trimming took 4 bases from V and 1 from J; bases not matched to a gene: 5. As DNA, the CDR3 is TGTGCCAGCAGTTGGGACAGGGCTTCGTCCTACGAGCAGTACTTC. Translation: CASSWDRASSYEQYF.

The chain recombines TRBV2 with TRBJ1-1; D uncertain. Germline CDR1 SNHLY, CDR2 FYNNEI. CDR3 length equals 14 residues. V gave up 6 bases and J gave up 2 bases, with 13 bases separating them. The CDR3: CASSPPGFNTEAFF. The CDR3 DNA reads as TGTGCCAGCAGCCCCCCAGGTTTTAACACTGAAGCTTTCTTT. Variable domain in full (rest from reference TRBV2 and TRBJ1-1): EPEVTQTPSHQVTQMGQEVILRCVPISNHLYFYWYRQILGQKVEFLVSFYNNEISEKSEIFDDQFSVERPDGSNFTLKIRSTKLEDSAMYFCASSPPGFNTEAFFGQGTRLTVV.

The chain carries TRBV4-3 and TRBJ1-4, with a possible D match to TRBD1 (5 bases). The CDR3 covers 15 residues. V gave up 0 bases and J gave up 11 bases, with 16 bases separating them. Germline V gives CDR1 LGHNA, CDR2 YSLEER. Here the CDR3 DNA reads TGCGCCAGCAGCCAAGAGGACAAGATTAGAGGCAAACTGTTTTTT. This sequence encodes CASSQEDKIRGKLFF.

J is TRBJ1-3 and V is TRBV19; D possibly corresponds to TRBD1 (6 bases). V was trimmed by 4 bases and J by 0 bases, leaving 10 bases between them. The V gene's germline CDR1 is LNHDA and CDR2 SQIVND (reference sequence). There are 15 residues in the CDR3. CDR3 bases: TGTGCCAGTAGTACAACAGGGCCCTCTGGAAACACCATATATTTT. Residues: CASSTTGPSGNTIYF.

This rearrangement joins TRBV6-4 to TRBJ2-1; 9 bases align to TRBD2. Germline assignment: CDR1 MRHNA and CDR2 SNTAGT. The length of the CDR3 is 15 residues. V lost 5 bases to trimming and J lost 6 bases; unmatched junction nucleotides: 8. In nucleotides, the CDR3 is TGTGCCAGCAGTCCCCGGACTAGCGACACCAATGAGCAGTTCTTC. Its translation: CASSPRTSDTNEQFF.